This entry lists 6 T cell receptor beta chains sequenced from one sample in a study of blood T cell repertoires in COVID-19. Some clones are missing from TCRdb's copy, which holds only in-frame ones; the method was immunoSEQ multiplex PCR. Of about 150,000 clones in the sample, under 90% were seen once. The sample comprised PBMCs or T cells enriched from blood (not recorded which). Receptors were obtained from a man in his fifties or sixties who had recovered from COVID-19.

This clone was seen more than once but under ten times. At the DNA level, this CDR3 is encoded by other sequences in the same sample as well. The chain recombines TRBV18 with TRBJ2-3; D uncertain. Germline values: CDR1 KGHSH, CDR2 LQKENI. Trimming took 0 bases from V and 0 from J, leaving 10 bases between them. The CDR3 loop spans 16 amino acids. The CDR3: CASSPPGTTSTDTQYF. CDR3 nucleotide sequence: TGTGCCAGCTCACCACCGGGTACTACTAGCACAGATACGCAGTATTTT.

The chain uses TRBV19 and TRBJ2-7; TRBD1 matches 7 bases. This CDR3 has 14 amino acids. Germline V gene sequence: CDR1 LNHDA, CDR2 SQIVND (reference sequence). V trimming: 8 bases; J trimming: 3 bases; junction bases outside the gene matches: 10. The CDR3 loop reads CASRVGQGVYEQYF. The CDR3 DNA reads TGTGCCAGTCGAGTGGGGCAGGGGGTCTACGAGCAGTACTTC.

For the CDR3, the DNA is TGTGCCAGCAGCTTAGACCCACGGACAGCTGCCTACGAGCAGTACTTC. Protein: CASSLDPRTAAYEQYF. This rearrangement joins TRBV11-3 to TRBJ2-7; D is perhaps TRBD1 (6 bases). The length of the CDR3 is 16 residues. V was pared by 0 bases and J by 2 bases, with 14 bases between. Germline V gene lookup returns CDR1 SGHNT and CDR2 YENEEA.

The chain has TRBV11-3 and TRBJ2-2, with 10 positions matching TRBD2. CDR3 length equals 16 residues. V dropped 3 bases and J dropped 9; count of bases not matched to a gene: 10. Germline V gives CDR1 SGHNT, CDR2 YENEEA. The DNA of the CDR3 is TGTGCCAGCAGCTTCCTAGCGGGGGTCCCACCGAGGGAGCTGTTTTTT. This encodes CASSFLAGVPPRELFF.

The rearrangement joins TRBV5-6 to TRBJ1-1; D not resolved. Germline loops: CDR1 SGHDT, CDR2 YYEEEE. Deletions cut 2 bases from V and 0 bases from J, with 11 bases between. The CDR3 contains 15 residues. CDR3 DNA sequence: TGTGCCAGCAGCTTTAAAAACAGATTGAACACTGAAGCTTTCTTT. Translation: CASSFKNRLNTEAFF.

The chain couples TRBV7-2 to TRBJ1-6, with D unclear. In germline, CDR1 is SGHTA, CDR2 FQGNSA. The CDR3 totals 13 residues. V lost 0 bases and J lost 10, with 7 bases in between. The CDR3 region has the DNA TGTGCCAGCAGCTTAGCGCGAGGCTCACCCCTCCACTTT. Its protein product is CASSLARGSPLHF.